This T cell receptor beta chain was identified in a study of shared clonotypes between healthy human individuals. General study findings and limits: Larger richness was generally estimated for naive than memory subsets.

Points on this clone: The antigen is unknown.

In the CD4+ fraction, cells were divided into CD45RA+ naive and CD45RA-negative memory subsets. This CDR3 contains 15 residues. In germline, CDR1 is GTSNPN, CDR2 SVGIG (reference sequence). V trimming: 3 bases; J trimming: 5 bases; junction bases outside the gene matches: 8. Evenly divided among several immunoSEQ plates was the genomic DNA of each subset. TCRdb keeps only in-frame clones here, not all; method: immunoSEQ multiplex PCR. The repertoire includes about 2.3 million clones, 85% to 95% of them detected once, and about 0.41% sits in the top ten. This receptor was obtained from a man aged 18 to 29 in good health. Some clones in this sample may be carry-over from other donors' samples. This chain connects TRBV30 to TRBJ2-5, with 11 bases identical to TRBD2. The sample comprised naive CD4+ T cells from PBMCs. Subset described: CD45RA+ positively selected. In nucleotides, the CDR3 is TGTGCCTGGAGATCGGGACTAGCGGTGAGGGAGACCCAGTACTTC. Translation gives CAWRSGLAVRETQYF. Combining the CDR3 with reference TRBV30 and TRBJ2-5 gives the whole variable domain SQTIHQWPATLVQPVGSPLSLECTVEGTSNPNLYWYRQAAGRGLQLLFYSVGIGQISSEVPQNLSASRPQDRQFILSSKKLLLSDSGFYLCAWRSGLAVRETQYFGPGTRLLVL.